The rows below give T cell receptor beta chains drawn from one sample of a study of blood T cell repertoires in COVID-19. The protocol was immunoSEQ multiplex PCR, while the TCRdb copy is restricted to in-frame clones and leaves out a portion. Seen here are approximately 410,000 clones, roughly 89% observed once, and the top ten hold over 1.3%. Sequenced material: peripheral blood. Every receptor here comes from a woman aged 25-40 years with active or convalescent COVID-19. CDR3s include the opening cysteine and the closing phenylalanine or tryptophan. D genes are given only for firm matches. A row's size may be missing; if present it is once, few, many or a size class.

V gene,D gene,clone size,J gene,CDR3 protein,CDR3 DNA
TRBV28,TRBD2,NA,TRBJ2-6,CASSPPGGFGSGANVLTF,TGTGCCAGCAGCCCCCCGGGAGGATTCGGCTCTGGGGCCAACGTCCTGACTTTC
TRBV6-5,TRBD1,NA,TRBJ1-1,CASRGQGAGNTEAFF,TGTGCCAGCAGAGGACAGGGGGCAGGGAACACTGAAGCTTTCTTT
TRBV5-1,NA,NA,TRBJ1-6,CASRPDGNSPLHF,TGCGCCAGCAGACCCGACGGGAATTCACCCCTCCACTTT
TRBV6-5,NA,NA,TRBJ2-7,CATTPGVPTPYEQYF,TGTGCCACCACGCCGGGAGTCCCCACTCCCTACGAGCAGTACTTC
TRBV3-1/TRBV3-2,NA,few,TRBJ2-7,CASSQVETRYF,TGTGCCAGCAGCCAAGTAGAGACAAGGTACTTC
TRBV13,NA,NA,TRBJ1-1,CASSLEDESEAFF,TGTGCCAGCAGCTTAGAAGATGAGTCTGAAGCTTTCTTT
TRBV10-3,NA,NA,TRBJ1-1,CAISSERGTEAFF,TGTGCCATCAGCTCCGAAAGGGGGACTGAAGCTTTCTTT
TRBV6-5,NA,once,TRBJ2-1,CASSYTNRAEQFF,TGTGCCAGCAGTTACACCAACAGGGCTGAGCAGTTCTTC
TRBV12-5,NA,NA,TRBJ2-3,CASGRGQLGDTQYF,TGTGCTAGTGGCCGCGGACAGCTAGGAGATACGCAGTATTTT
TRBV3-1/TRBV3-2,NA,NA,TRBJ1-2,CASSQEGDGYTF,TGTGCCAGCAGCCAAGAAGGGGATGGCTACACCTTC
TRBV25-1,TRBD1,NA,TRBJ1-1,CASRDRGSMNTEAFF,TGTGCCAGCAGGGACAGGGGGAGTATGAACACTGAAGCTTTCTTT
TRBV6-2/TRBV6-3,NA,NA,TRBJ2-3,CASSDTGRLVAGADTQYF,TGTGCCAGCAGCGATACGGGCCGACTAGTAGCCGGCGCAGATACGCAGTATTTT
TRBV20-1,NA,few,TRBJ1-4,CSARVGEKLFF,TGCAGTGCTAGAGTCGGTGAAAAACTGTTTTTT
TRBV5-1,TRBD1,NA,TRBJ1-2,CASTLDRSYGYTF,TGCGCCAGCACCCTGGACAGGTCCTATGGCTACACCTTC
TRBV10-3,TRBD1,NA,TRBJ1-1,CAIRGPSTGPTEAFF,TGTGCCATCAGGGGCCCTTCGACAGGGCCCACTGAAGCTTTCTTT
TRBV6-2/TRBV6-3,NA,NA,TRBJ2-1,CASSNSGDPGLEISSYNEQFF,TGTGCCAGCAGCAACTCCGGGGATCCGGGACTGGAAATCAGCTCCTACAATGAGCAGTTCTTC
TRBV6-5,TRBD1,NA,TRBJ2-7,CASSYEQGSYEQYF,TGTGCCAGCAGTTATGAACAGGGGAGCTACGAGCAGTACTTC
TRBV7-9,NA,once,TRBJ1-1,CASSLGSGGSAFF,TGTGCCAGCAGCTTAGGGTCCGGGGGGTCGGCTTTCTTT
TRBV19,TRBD2,NA,TRBJ2-7,CASRLAGGNEQYF,TGTGCCTCGAGACTAGCGGGAGGGAACGAGCAGTACTTC
TRBV11-2,NA,NA,TRBJ2-1,CASSYVQNYNEQFF,TGTGCCAGCAGCTATGTCCAGAACTACAATGAGCAGTTCTTC
TRBV12-3/TRBV12-4,NA,few,TRBJ1-5,CASSLGGQPQHF,TGTGCCAGCAGTTTGGGGGGTCAGCCCCAGCATTTT
TRBV11-3,NA,NA,TRBJ2-2,CASSPKVPRDFLGGELFF,TGTGCCAGCAGCCCTAAGGTTCCTCGGGACTTCCTCGGCGGGGAGCTGTTTTTT
TRBV20-1,NA,NA,TRBJ2-3,CSASRTMQASTDTQYF,TGCAGTGCTAGTCGGACTATGCAGGCGTCCACAGATACGCAGTATTTT
TRBV4-1,NA,few,TRBJ1-1,CASSRTRWSEAFF,TGCGCCAGCAGCCGTACGAGGTGGTCCGAAGCTTTCTTT
TRBV4-2,TRBD1,NA,TRBJ1-2,CASSQDSGTGRYGYTF,TGTGCCAGCAGCCAAGATTCCGGGACAGGGCGCTATGGCTACACCTTC
TRBV6-5,TRBD1,NA,TRBJ2-7,CASGDRDAYEQYF,TGTGCCAGCGGCGACAGGGATGCCTACGAGCAGTACTTC
TRBV3-1/TRBV3-2,TRBD1,NA,TRBJ1-3,CASSGGTGQGTGNTIYF,TGTGCCAGCAGCGGGGGGACGGGACAGGGGACTGGAAACACCATATATTTT
TRBV5-1,TRBD2,NA,TRBJ2-1,CASSLWRGEGEQFF,TGCGCCAGCAGCTTGTGGCGGGGGGAAGGGGAGCAGTTCTTC
TRBV5-1,TRBD2,NA,TRBJ2-1,CASSYGGVSYNEQFF,TGCGCCAGCAGCTATGGGGGGGTCTCCTACAATGAGCAGTTCTTC
TRBV2,NA,NA,TRBJ2-7,CASKDWSFGHYEQYF,TGTGCCAGCAAGGACTGGTCCTTCGGGCACTACGAGCAGTACTTC
TRBV6-5,NA,NA,TRBJ2-3,CASSLAAGPTDTQYF,TGTGCCAGCAGTTTAGCGGCGGGCCCCACAGATACGCAGTATTTT
TRBV30,NA,once,TRBJ1-3,CAWGAQGSSRNTIYF,TGTGCCTGGGGGGCCCAGGGCAGTAGTAGAAACACCATATATTTT
TRBV3-1/TRBV3-2,TRBD1,NA,TRBJ1-2,CASSQDSAGGVRFYGYTF,TGTGCCAGCAGCCAAGATAGCGCAGGGGGCGTTCGATTCTATGGCTACACCTTC
TRBV4-1,NA,few,TRBJ1-2,CASSQVRGTPSDGYTF,TGCGCCAGCAGCCAAGTGCGCGGGACCCCGAGCGATGGCTACACCTTC
TRBV6-5,TRBD2,NA,TRBJ2-5,CASSGLAGGHETQYF,TGTGCCAGCAGCGGACTAGCGGGAGGGCACGAGACCCAGTACTTC
TRBV15,NA,NA,TRBJ1-5,CATSREGSGQPQHF,TGTGCCACCAGCAGAGAAGGGTCGGGGCAGCCCCAGCATTTT
TRBV6-5,TRBD2,NA,TRBJ2-2,CASRTPGLAGEVFF,TGTGCCAGCAGAACCCCGGGACTAGCGGGAGAGGTGTTTTTT
TRBV25-1,NA,NA,TRBJ1-2,CASSDPTGQWGGYTF,TGTGCCAGCAGTGACCCTACAGGGCAGTGGGGTGGCTACACCTTC
TRBV5-1,TRBD1,NA,TRBJ2-5,CASSLTGTGGKETQYF,TGCGCCAGCAGCTTGACCGGGACAGGGGGAAAAGAGACCCAGTACTTC
TRBV18,TRBD1,once,TRBJ2-7,CASSPPGQGDSSYEQYF,TGTGCCAGCTCACCACCAGGGCAGGGGGATTCTTCCTACGAGCAGTACTTC
TRBV18,NA,NA,TRBJ2-2,CASSPQTAGNTGELFF,TGTGCCAGCTCACCACAAACAGCTGGGAACACCGGGGAGCTGTTTTTT
TRBV5-1,TRBD1,NA,TRBJ2-5,CASSLGTEETQYF,TGCGCCAGCAGCCTCGGGACAGAAGAGACCCAGTACTTC
TRBV5-6,TRBD1,NA,TRBJ2-2,CASSLYRGSNTGELFF,TGTGCCAGCAGCTTGTACAGGGGGTCGAACACCGGGGAGCTGTTTTTT
TRBV5-1,NA,once,TRBJ2-1,CASSPGVGSSYNEQFF,TGCGCCAGCAGCCCGGGGGTGGGGAGCTCCTACAATGAGCAGTTCTTC
TRBV7-8,TRBD2,NA,TRBJ2-3,CASSLGGGPLSDTQYF,TGTGCCAGCAGCTTGGGCGGGGGTCCTTTGTCGGATACGCAGTATTTT
TRBV11-2,NA,NA,TRBJ1-1,CASGRGSTEAFF,TGTGCCAGCGGCCGAGGGAGCACTGAAGCTTTCTTT
TRBV6-2/TRBV6-3,TRBD1,NA,TRBJ1-2,CASSGGQAHNYGYTF,TGTGCCAGCAGTGGGGGACAGGCCCATAACTATGGCTACACCTTC
TRBV6-5,NA,NA,TRBJ1-3,CASQVGGRNTIYF,TGTGCCAGCCAGGTCGGGGGGAGGAACACCATATATTTT
TRBV14,TRBD1,NA,TRBJ1-2,CASSQAGTGGRGYGYTF,TGTGCCAGCAGCCAAGCGGGGACAGGGGGCAGAGGTTATGGCTACACCTTC
TRBV4-1,TRBD1,NA,TRBJ1-2,CASSQGGQNYGYTF,TGCGCCAGCAGCCAAGGGGGACAGAACTATGGCTACACCTTC
TRBV5-4,TRBD2,few,TRBJ2-2,CASSLERGVLGELFF,TGTGCCAGCAGCTTGGAGCGGGGGGTCCTGGGGGAGCTGTTTTTT
TRBV3-1/TRBV3-2,NA,NA,TRBJ1-2,CASSQAGATNYGYTF,TGTGCCAGCAGCCAAGCAGGGGCCACTAACTATGGCTACACCTTC
TRBV6-6,TRBD1,NA,TRBJ1-1,CASSLQGAPNTEAFF,TGTGCCAGCAGTTTACAGGGGGCTCCCAACACTGAAGCTTTCTTT
TRBV5-1,NA,NA,TRBJ1-6,CASSPTSDSSGNSPLHF,TGCGCCAGCAGCCCTACTTCTGACAGTTCCGGGAATTCACCCCTCCACTTT
TRBV6-5,TRBD2,NA,TRBJ2-1,CASRILAGGRDEQFF,TGTGCCAGCAGGATCCTAGCGGGAGGCCGGGATGAGCAGTTCTTC